This entry describes one T cell receptor (beta chain). The clone's antigen remains unknown. No per-base quality is available; no much larger clone lies one base away. The method was the immunoSEQ multiplex PCR assay. TCRdb holds this immuneACCESS table with in-frame rearrangements only. Some clones are missing; in checked studies, unresolved V genes explain under half, and the rest has no known cause. Here the sample has 100,000 or so clones; roughly nine tenths occur a single time. Approximately 1.2% of the sample belongs to the ten largest clones. This sample was taken from a study of T cell changes during pregnancy in multiple sclerosis (dated by TCRdb to 2018 to 2020). Background on the whole study: In women with multiple sclerosis, the researchers looked at how the T cell repertoire shifted as pregnancy progressed.

Reading from cysteine to phenylalanine, the CDR3 counts 18 amino acids. The only DNA kept is the CDR3, 54 bases in frame from the first base. V is clipped by 2 bases and J by 0 bases, and the sequence between their germline boundaries is 19 bases long. CDR1 and CDR2 (MGHRA, YSYEKL) derive from the germline V gene. The sequence was obtained from a female donor with multiple sclerosis, enrolled in a pregnancy study. The sequence joins TRBV4-1 to TRBJ1-2, with TRBD1 perhaps the D gene, on 6 matching bases. Specimen: peripheral blood, collected in the second trimester of pregnancy. The bases read TGCGCCAGCAGCCAACCTTTCCTTACAGGGTGGACTAACTATGGCTACACCTTC. This encodes CASSQPFLTGWTNYGYTF.